This entry describes one TCR beta chain. Methods used by the authors: Estimates of nucleated cell counts were drawn from the amplification of reference gene primers. TCRdb's copy holds only in-frame clones and misses some; the assay was immunoSEQ multiplex PCR. V, J and clone size reflect that table, while D and trimming were determined from the DNA. The data hold around 220,000 clones, with about 91% observed a single time. The sample is drawn from a study of blood T cell repertoires in COVID-19. As for the study in general: The samples span acute and convalescent COVID-19 from the United States, Italy and Spain. Sample material is recorded as cDNA or gDNA derived from T cells, B-cell-depleted T cells, or PBMCs.

V was clipped by 5 bases and J by 5 bases, with 16 bases between them. The CDR3 length is 16 residues. CDR1 and CDR2 from the germline V gene are SNHLY and FYNNEI. This clonotype was sampled from a man between 18 and 29 years old with active or convalescent COVID-19. The V and J genes are TRBV2 and TRBJ1-6, with D hard to call. The sequenced sample consisted of peripheral blood. Here the CDR3 DNA reads TGTGCCAGCAGTCTCATGGAGCCCCGGAATAATTCACCCCTCCACTTT. Translation gives CASSLMEPRNNSPLHF.